This T cell receptor beta chain is from a study of cytomegalovirus exposure and HLA in healthy donors. The study, taken as a whole, reports: A later examination showed that TCR association rates differed by HLA locus, with DRB1 most and HLA-C fewest.

The V and J ends lost 2 bases and 10 bases, in that order; junction bases with no gene match: 8. The CDR3 consists of 15 residues. The V gene's germline CDR1 is SNHLY and CDR2 FYNNEI. A word on this clone: The target antigen is unknown.

The PCR contained 60 Vbeta and 13 Jbeta primers. Generated by immunoSEQ multiplex PCR, the TCRdb table keeps only in-frame clones and is missing some. The sample has around 130,000 clones, around 83% seen once; the top ten hold under 3.5%. The chain is built from TRBV2 and TRBJ1-6; 7 bases agree with TRBD1. Sequenced sample: PBMCs. The receptor comes from a man in his fifties in good health and CMV-seronegative. The CDR3, as DNA: TGTGCCAGCAGTGAAAATCCTACAGGGGAATCACCCCTCCACTTT. This encodes CASSENPTGESPLHF. The whole variable domain, filled in from reference TRBV2 and TRBJ1-6, reads EPEVTQTPSHQVTQMGQEVILRCVPISNHLYFYWYRQILGQKVEFLVSFYNNEISEKSEIFDDQFSVERPDGSNFTLKIRSTKLEDSAMYFCASSENPTGESPLHFGNGTRLTVT.